This is a list of T cell receptor beta chains from one sample in a study of blood T cell repertoires in COVID-19. Profiled with immunoSEQ multiplex PCR; TCRdb holds only in-frame clones, not every one. This table has approximately 150,000 clones, over 80% appearing once. The specimen was peripheral blood. These receptors were obtained from a woman aged 50 to 65 with acute or convalescent COVID-19. The CDR3 runs from the conserved cysteine through the conserved F or W.

j_gene,v_gene,CDR3aa
TRBJ1-4,TRBV6-5,CASKPETRDEKLFF
TRBJ2-3,TRBV5-8,CASSYTDTQYF
TRBJ1-4,TRBV19,CASSRGLNNEKLFF
TRBJ2-2,TRBV11-3,CASSLRFGKPGGASGELFF
TRBJ1-1,TRBV7-3,CASSPIGGTEAFF
TRBJ2-3,TRBV12-3/TRBV12-4,CASSGDTQYF
TRBJ1-5,TRBV6-6,CASSYSRREDQPQHF
TRBJ1-2,TRBV10-1,CASSPGTAYGYTF
TRBJ2-1,TRBV24-1,CATSDSGRGEQFF
TRBJ1-4,TRBV30,CAWSYTTTNEKLFF
TRBJ2-6,TRBV19,CASRRQIFGANVLTF
TRBJ2-7,TRBV5-1,CASSSGLPDYLYEQYF
TRBJ1-5,TRBV5-6,CASSEGTGANQPQHF
TRBJ2-7,TRBV14,CASSRRTGTDSTQQYF
TRBJ2-7,TRBV7-2,CASSLGNGREGEQYF
TRBJ1-1,TRBV7-2,CASSLTGSGEIEAFF
TRBJ2-3,TRBV10-3,CAISDPRAAGPTDTQYF
TRBJ1-2,TRBV28,CASSLLTGGDGYTF
TRBJ1-5,TRBV30,CAWNQGDNQPQHF
TRBJ2-1,TRBV6-2/TRBV6-3,CASSYPRLAGVNEQFF
TRBJ1-2,TRBV20-1,CSASRDSADISYGYTF
TRBJ2-3,TRBV7-6,CASSEGLAALWTDTQYF
TRBJ1-5,TRBV20-1,CSASGTPGAQHF
TRBJ2-3,TRBV19,CASSFPGTDTQYF
TRBJ1-1,TRBV30,CASRRKKGFFSNTEAFF
TRBJ2-1,TRBV3-1/TRBV3-2,CASSQLTGPGEQFF
TRBJ2-5,TRBV7-6,CASSSTSGGAKTQYF
TRBJ1-2,TRBV15,CATSRPREILVDYTF
TRBJ2-7,TRBV18,CASSPPEVPYEQYF
TRBJ1-4,TRBV5-6,CASSLDSGGRVGEKLFF
TRBJ2-5,TRBV30,CAWSVGDRETQYF
TRBJ1-2,TRBV6-5,CASISANYGYTF
TRBJ2-2,TRBV6-5,CASKKGLAGGELFF
TRBJ1-1,TRBV9,CASSGDRGGTEAFF
TRBJ1-1,TRBV19,CASSMGGQGNTEAFF
TRBJ1-2,TRBV16,CASSPTGALGGYTF
TRBJ2-1,TRBV5-1,CASSPGLSGEQFF
TRBJ1-2,TRBV5-1,CASSGGPGYTF
TRBJ2-7,TRBV7-2,CASSIGTGAIYEQYF
TRBJ2-7,TRBV5-1,CASSLGTGPYEQYF
TRBJ2-5,TRBV30,CAWSPGTGAAETQYF
TRBJ1-2,TRBV30,CAWSMSRNYGYTF
TRBJ2-5,TRBV7-2,CASSPTLGGETQYF
TRBJ2-3,TRBV19,CATRPGQRRWDTQYF
TRBJ1-1,TRBV19,CASSISGLGAFF
TRBJ2-7,TRBV6-2/TRBV6-3,CASSYLGTSGYEQYF
TRBJ2-1,TRBV7-3,CASSLRLAGYNEQFF
TRBJ2-1,TRBV7-3,CASSLKGSGGRSYNEQFF
TRBJ2-1,TRBV4-1,CASSQDGSGGAGEQFF
TRBJ1-1,TRBV7-3,CASSWRMNTEAFF
TRBJ1-1,TRBV5-1,CASSRGTPEREAFF
TRBJ1-1,TRBV30,CAWSPGQKNTEAFF
TRBJ2-1,TRBV4-3,CASSQHVSYNEQFF